Listed below are T cell receptor beta chains from one sample, sequenced in a study of T cells in Graves' hyperthyroidism and ophthalmopathy. TCRdb reanalysed the multiplex PCR reads using MiXCR and keeps one entry per CDR3 protein. The sample yields 650,000 to 800,000 distinct CDR3 sequences, approximately 42% seen once. The source material was peripheral blood or thyroid tissue (not recorded which). The receptor source for this set is an adult man with Graves' disease, either hyperthyroidism or ophthalmopathy (not recorded which). Each CDR3 is given with its conserved first and last residue. The D gene is left open where the match is weak.

v_call d_call cdr3_aa
TRBV20-1 TRBD1 CSAVTGVVTEAFF
TRBV20-1 . CSARGGADETQYF
TRBV4-1 . CASSQGNEAFF
TRBV5-1 . CASSLLRGGATDSPLHF
TRBV2 TRBD1 CASSLRGQGTYEQYF
TRBV2 TRBD1 CASSTDRGRGGNQPQHF
TRBV10-3 TRBD1 CAEDRSGPNTEAFF
TRBV11-2 . CASSYSGGREPQHF
TRBV11-1 TRBD1 CASSLGRPGQGVGYGYTF
TRBV2 . CASTNEQGGVTEAFF
TRBV11-2 . CASSASAGDEKLFF
TRBV5-1 TRBD2 CASSSSGPPNEQYF
TRBV7-9 . CASSLPYSRPSIPRQETQYF
TRBV10-3 TRBD1 CAISGPRQGTNYGYTF
TRBV2 . CASRYWQTYEQYF
TRBV2 . CASSGQEGVQETQYF
TRBV7-8 . CASSYRVAGEQYF
TRBV7-2 . CASSYSGTINSPLHF
TRBV25-1 TRBD1 CASSEQGAWEKLFF
TRBV2 . CASSSGRADNQPQHF
TRBV2 . CASSGGRVPYEQYF
TRBV7-2 . CASSDTGTKTDF
TRBV19 TRBD1 CASRGGQGKGWFDPQHF
TRBV2 . CASSDPGRMSTEAFF
TRBV10-3 TRBD1 CAISSGGSTDTQYF
TRBV11-2 TRBD1 CASRRQGFGQPQHF
TRBV7-9 . CASSLIGTRQETQYF
TRBV29-1 . CSVETGTDQPQHF
TRBV7-9 TRBD1 CASSPPDRVTYEQYF
TRBV7-9 . CASSPHLRANVLTF
TRBV5-1 . CASSAAQGADYGYTF
TRBV7-6 . CASSSTRRAEQYF
TRBV15 TRBD1 CAASSRDRDSPLHF
TRBV25-1 . CASSEGHFGEAFF
TRBV7-8 TRBD1 CASTTTGVDTEAFF
TRBV10-3 TRBD1 CAISDGGTGYSPLHF
TRBV7-2 TRBD1 CASSQEPPWTGRQPQHF
TRBV29-1 . CSLELLSYEQYF
TRBV7-9 TRBD1 CASSFGTGSSEQYF
TRBV7-2 . CASSYDRTEEAFF
TRBV24-1 TRBD1 CATSDPVPGQGVGQETQYF
TRBV7-9 . CASSLGLGGNYGYTF
TRBV9 TRBD1 CASSAGTGAIYGYTF
TRBV2 . CASRDGGALNQPQHF
TRBV2 TRBD1 CASRGTGVYSNQPQHF
TRBV25-1 . CASSEDNGMVGYTF
TRBV6-4 TRBD2 CASSVLAGGSTGELFF
TRBV13 . CASSLDQQGYASNQPQHF
TRBV6-5 . CASSYFRSYGYTF
TRBV29-1 . CSVEDARQGYGYTF